The 23 T cell receptor beta chains given below trace back to one sample, sequenced in a study of blood T cell repertoires in COVID-19. TCRdb's copy holds only in-frame clones and misses some; the assay was immunoSEQ multiplex PCR. The sample carries approximately 350,000 clones, around 83% recorded once. Material: peripheral blood. These receptors were taken from a man aged 30 to 45 with active or convalescent COVID-19.

This clone showed up just once. V is TRBV12-5 and J is TRBJ2-3; a possible D gene is TRBD1 (6 bases). CDR1 and CDR2 from the germline V gene are LGHNT and FRNRAP. V lost 1 base and J lost 2, with 10 bases in between. The CDR3 runs to 15 residues. The CDR3, as DNA: TGTGCTAGTGGTTTGGACAGGGCCCTCACAGATACGCAGTATTTT. Its translation: CASGLDRALTDTQYF. Complete variable domain (other parts from reference TRBV12-5 and TRBJ2-3): DARVTQTPRHKVTEMGQEVTMRCQPILGHNTVFWYRQTMMQGLELLAYFRNRAPLDDSGMPKDRFSAEMPDATLATLKIQPSEPRDSAVYFCASGLDRALTDTQYFGPGTRLTVL.

The CDR3 DNA reads TGTGCCTGGAGGAATAGCGGGAGGGCTCATGAGCAGTTCTTC. This sequence encodes CAWRNSGRAHEQFF. V and J are TRBV30 and TRBJ2-1; 11 bases align to TRBD2. There are 14 residues in the CDR3. Germline V gene sequence: CDR1 GTSNPN, CDR2 SVGIG (reference sequence). V was clipped by 3 bases and J by 8 bases; unmatched bases: 6.

V is TRBV5-6 and J is TRBJ1-2; D is unresolved. The CDR3 extends over 14 amino acids. Germline values: CDR1 SGHDT, CDR2 YYEEEE. V was shortened by 2 bases and J by 6 bases, with 14 bases between the two germline ends. The CDR3 nucleotides read TGTGCCAGCAGCTTTCGAGCTCGATCCCATGGCTACACCTTC. Translation: CASSFRARSHGYTF.

The gene calls are TRBV10-3 and TRBJ2-1; D gene unclear. The length of the CDR3 is 14 residues. V was pared by 2 bases and J by 0 bases, with 5 bases between. Germline V gene sequence: CDR1 ENHRY, CDR2 SYGVKD. The CDR3: CAISEIRSYNEQFF. The DNA for the CDR3 is TGTGCCATCAGTGAGATCCGCTCCTACAATGAGCAGTTCTTC.

The rearrangement joins TRBV7-9 to TRBJ2-2; D may be TRBD2 (6 bases). Germline assignment: CDR1 SEHNR and CDR2 FQNEAQ (reference sequence). Trimming removed 3 bases at V and 6 bases at J, with 8 bases between. This CDR3 spans 13 amino acids. CDR3 nucleotides: TGTGCCAGCAGCTTGGGGACTCCCGGGGAGCTGTTTTTT. It encodes CASSLGTPGELFF.

This rearrangement joins TRBV15 to TRBJ1-6; D not certain. The V gene lost 5 bases and the J gene lost 4 bases, with 9 bases spanning the gap. This CDR3 has 14 residues. From germline, CDR1 is LNHNV and CDR2 YYDKDF (reference sequence). CDR3 sequence reads: CATSAADYNSPLHF. The CDR3 DNA follows: TGTGCCACCAGCGCCGCGGATTATAATTCACCCCTCCACTTT.

This chain joins TRBV28 and TRBJ1-5; possibly TRBD1 for D (6 bases). V was clipped by 3 bases and J by 0 bases, with 9 bases between them. From germline, CDR1 is MDHEN and CDR2 SYDVKM. The CDR3 runs 15 residues. The CDR3 DNA reads TGTGCCAGCAGTTTTGGGGGGGCTAGCAATCAGCCCCAGCATTTT. Translating it yields CASSFGGASNQPQHF.

The chain uses TRBV29-1 and TRBJ1-2; D remains unclear. Germline V gene lookup returns CDR1 SQVTM and CDR2 ANQGSEA. The CDR3 runs to 13 residues. V lost 4 bases and J 7 bases, leaving 16 bases between the germline ends. This CDR3 reads CSVGGGDRSGYTF. CDR3 coding DNA: TGCAGCGTTGGAGGCGGGGATAGGAGTGGCTACACCTTC.

The chain uses TRBV9 and TRBJ2-3, with TRBD2 matching over 15 bases. Germline lookup yields CDR1 SGDLS and CDR2 YYNGEE. Unmatched junction bases numbered 3, after V lost 4 bases and J lost 3 bases. This CDR3 spans 16 amino acids. The CDR3 spells CASSRTSGRETDTQYF. The CDR3 nucleotides are TGTGCCAGCAGCCGGACTAGCGGGAGGGAGACAGATACGCAGTATTTT.

The chain uses TRBV19 and TRBJ1-3; 7 bases agree with TRBD1. Trimming removed 7 bases from V and 1 base from J; junction bases left unmatched: 10. The CDR3 loop spans 16 amino acids. Germline values: CDR1 LNHDA, CDR2 SQIVND (reference sequence). CDR3 residues: CASTPPGGWSGNTIYF. The CDR3 nucleotides are TGTGCCAGTACCCCACCAGGGGGTTGGTCTGGAAACACCATATATTTT.

Worth noting for this clone: The sample contains more than one DNA sequence encoding this CDR3. The gene calls are TRBV27 and TRBJ1-2; 8 nucleotides align to TRBD1. CDR3 length: 14 amino acids. Germline V gene lookup returns CDR1 MNHEY and CDR2 SMNVEV (reference sequence). V dropped 6 bases and J dropped 4; count of bases not matched to a gene: 7. The CDR3 coding sequence is TGTGCCAGCAGCCACGGACAGGGTGGCTATGGCTACACCTTC. Translation: CASSHGQGGYGYTF.

The chain couples TRBV12-3 or TRBV12-4 to TRBJ1-2; D call uncertain. The CDR3 is 13 residues long. Trimming cost V 7 bases and J 4 bases, with 13 bases left between them. Written as DNA, the CDR3 is TGTGCCAGCATCTCGCGGGGAGGCTATGGCTACACCTTC. Residues: CASISRGGYGYTF.

The chain carries TRBV4-3 and TRBJ1-1; D remains ambiguous. This CDR3 has 13 residues. Germline V gene lookup returns CDR1 LGHNA and CDR2 YSLEER. Trimming pared 4 bases from V and 4 bases from J, leaving 10 bases between. As DNA, the CDR3 is TGCGCCAGCAGCCCTCTCCGGGGCACTGAAGCTTTCTTT. Its protein product is CASSPLRGTEAFF.

The sample holds a few counts of this clone. V usage is TRBV4-3 and J usage is TRBJ2-1, with 9 bases aligning to TRBD2. The CDR3 has 17 amino acids. Germline assignment: CDR1 LGHNA and CDR2 YSLEER. V shed 2 bases, J shed 1 base, and the junction held 6 bases outside the gene matches. Here the CDR3 reads CASSQSPREGSYNEQFF. In nucleotides, the CDR3 is TGCGCCAGCAGCCAAAGCCCGCGGGAGGGGTCCTACAATGAGCAGTTCTTC.

A single count supports this clone. The chain recombines TRBV4-3 with TRBJ2-4; 10 nucleotides line up with TRBD2. The CDR3 loop spans 16 amino acids. Per the germline V gene, CDR1 is LGHNA and CDR2 is YSLEER. V lost 0 bases and J lost 4; bases outside the gene matches: 3. In nucleotides, the CDR3 is TGCGCCAGCAGCCAAGAGCCAGCGGGAGGGAAAAACATTCAGTACTTC. Residues: CASSQEPAGGKNIQYF.

The gene calls are TRBV7-9 and TRBJ1-5; perhaps TRBD1 as D (5 bases). Trimming left V 2 bases short and J 2 bases short, with 13 bases between. The germline CDR1 and CDR2 sequences are SEHNR and FQNEAQ (reference sequence). The CDR3 contains 16 residues. DNA for the CDR3: TGTGCCAGCAGCTTAAGGGGTGGAAGCGGCAATCAGCCCCAGCATTTT. This encodes CASSLRGGSGNQPQHF.

This clone was detected once. The chain links TRBV14 to TRBJ2-1; 9 bases fit TRBD2. The CDR3 covers 19 residues. The J segment lost 5 bases and the V segment lost 1 base, leaving 15 bases of the junction unmatched. Germline V gene data show CDR1 as SGHDN and CDR2 as FVKESK. In DNA form, the CDR3 reads TGTGCCAGCAGCCAAGGGGGTGTGATCCGCGGGAGGGCCCACAATGAGCAGTTCTTC. Translated, it gives CASSQGGVIRGRAHNEQFF.

The J gene is TRBJ2-7, the V gene TRBV4-1, with no clear D. The CDR3 runs to 16 residues. V was cut by 4 bases and J by 2 bases, with 18 bases left in between. Per germline, CDR1 MGHRA and CDR2 YSYEKL. The CDR3 DNA is TGCGCCAGCAGCCCCACCATTACCACAGTGACCTACGAGCAGTACTTC. It translates to CASSPTITTVTYEQYF.

The chain links TRBV7-2 to TRBJ2-3; 8 positions match TRBD1. Germline CDR1 SGHTA, CDR2 FQGNSA. The ends lost 6 bases at V and 0 bases at J; junction bases unmatched: 2. CDR3 length: 14 amino acids. Written as DNA, the CDR3 is TGTGCCAGCAGGTGGGACAGGAGCACAGATACGCAGTATTTT. It yields the protein CASRWDRSTDTQYF. Complete variable domain (other parts from reference TRBV7-2 and TRBJ2-3): GAGVSQSPSNKVTEKGKDVELRCDPISGHTALYWYRQSLGQGLEFLIYFQGNSAPDKSGLPSDRFSAERTGGSVSTLTIQRTQQEDSAVYLCASRWDRSTDTQYFGPGTRLTVL.

The rearrangement joins TRBV7-2 to TRBJ1-5; a weak D match, TRBD1 (5 bases). Per the germline V gene, CDR1 is SGHTA and CDR2 is FQGNSA. Between the trimmed V and J ends, which lost 5 bases and 6 bases, there was a span of 17 bases. The CDR3 is 15 amino acids. The CDR3 sequence: CASSPPVQGAQPQHF. CDR3 DNA: TGTGCCAGCAGCCCCCCGGTCCAAGGGGCTCAGCCCCAGCATTTT. Using reference TRBV7-2 and TRBJ1-5 for the parts outside the CDR3, the full variable domain is GAGVSQSPSNKVTEKGKDVELRCDPISGHTALYWYRQSLGQGLEFLIYFQGNSAPDKSGLPSDRFSAERTGGSVSTLTIQRTQQEDSAVYLCASSPPVQGAQPQHFGDGTRLSIL.

The chain is built from TRBV4-2 and TRBJ2-1; weak D call: TRBD1 (5 bases). The CDR3 runs 16 residues. V was clipped by 4 bases and J by 2 bases, with 15 bases between them. The V gene's germline CDR1 is LGHNA and CDR2 YNFKEQ. CDR3: CASSLIARGTYNEQFF. The CDR3 DNA follows: TGTGCCAGCAGCCTTATAGCTAGGGGAACCTACAATGAGCAGTTCTTC.

The chain combines TRBV7-3 with TRBJ2-7; the match to TRBD2 covers 7 bases. This CDR3 comprises 14 residues. V shed 2 bases and J 6 bases; nucleotides not matched to a gene: 7. CDR1 and CDR2 (germline): SGHTA, FQGTGA. CDR3 in DNA: TGTGCCAGCAGCTTAGGACTAGAACCCCTCGAGCAGTACTTC. Amino acid sequence: CASSLGLEPLEQYF.

Many counts were recorded for this clone. V and J are TRBV2 and TRBJ1-2; the match to TRBD1 covers 7 bases. The CDR3 extends over 13 amino acids. Germline loops: CDR1 SNHLY, CDR2 FYNNEI. With V trimmed by 3 bases and J by 5 bases, 3 bases remained unmatched. CDR3 nucleotide sequence: TGTGCCAGCAGTGAGAGGGACAGATATGGCTACACCTTC. It specifies CASSERDRYGYTF.